This TCR beta chain emerged from a study of human versus mouse CDR3 diversity and MHC coevolution (dated by TCRdb to about 2017). Notes on the research overall: The immunoSEQ assay was reported to detect one in 200,000 T cells and to minimize amplification bias from multiplex PCR. Human naive CD4 T cell repertoires served as a reference for TCR selection on multiple MHC II alleles, compared against human-TCR-locus transgenic mice with single MHC II. Three healthy volunteer blood donors made up the human cohort, with one aged 30 to 39, one aged 40 to 50 and one aged 60 to 70 at collection. Across mouse and human samples, each sample had between about 5.5 x 10^6 and 1.6 x 10^7 valid reads. Broader findings and caveats from the paper: Among all the groups compared, the lowest clonal inequality scores came from most of the three human donors. The largest TCR beta repertoire, around 1.6 million clonotypes, was estimated by iCHAO1 for humans, a finding likely attributable to selection by multiple MHC II molecules. Because human T cells were selected on six or seven MHC II alleles, repertoire diversity in humans and mice was not considered directly comparable. On average, more CDR3 deletions and insertions were observed in humans than in mice, indicating greater exonuclease and TdT activity.

Concerning this clone itself: Its recognized antigen is unknown. No per-base quality is available; no much larger clone lies one base away.

The QIAGEN blood and tissue kit was used to extract genomic DNA from sorted cells, and the DNA was quantified on a NanoDrop 1000. TCR alpha and beta chains were deep sequenced and quantified on the immunoSEQ platform using multiplex PCR of genomic DNA. The published analysis was carried out like this. Annotation of the TCR sequences relied on IMGT gene and region definitions. Out-of-frame rearrangements were used as a proxy for the preselection repertoire and compared with in-frame clonotypes. To estimate repertoire size, the study used the iCHAO1 estimator that comes with the immunoSEQ platform. A Gini index based on the Lorenz curve was applied to in-frame amino acid clonotypes to measure clonal inequality. The intersect function in the R package tcR was used to count shared clonotypes, while the Jaccard index served to score similarity. Frequencies of V, J and V-J usage were subjected to principal component analysis with the R prcomp function, without normalization. This immuneACCESS table, as held by TCRdb, lists in-frame sequences with V and J called but not all clones. Of the missing ones, under half trace to an unresolved V gene in checked studies; the others have no known cause. That table gives V, J and clone size, and the DNA gave D and trimming. Across this sample there are over 60,000 clones, with 85% to 95% seen only once. Roughly 0.16% of the sample is taken by the ten largest.

The germline V gene (reference sequence) gives CDR1 as GTSNPN and CDR2 as SVGIG. Measured from the cysteine to the phenylalanine, the CDR3 is 12 residues long. Of all the DNA, just the CDR3 is kept, 36 bases in frame from base 1. V is shortened by 1 base, J by 6 bases, and the region joining them spans 9 bases. Fluorescence-activated cell sorting was used to pull naive CD4 T cells, meaning cells that were CD45RO-negative and CD62L-positive, out of the PBMCs. From each donor, 45 to 60 ml of fresh peripheral blood was taken, and Ficoll density centrifugation was then used to isolate PBMCs. Sorting was performed on a FACSAria III instrument, with purity above 85% for all samples.

Sequencing was carried out using naive CD4+ T cells from blood. The cell subset or site label of this sample denotes: CD45RO-negative CD62L-positive naive CD4 T cells. The sequence is built from TRBV30 and TRBJ1-1; a tentative D match to TRBD1 spans 5 bases. The sequence came from a person aged 25-75 years in good health. The nucleotide sequence is given as TGTGCCTGGAGTGCGGACACGGCTGAAGCTTTCTTT. This codes for CAWSADTAEAFF.